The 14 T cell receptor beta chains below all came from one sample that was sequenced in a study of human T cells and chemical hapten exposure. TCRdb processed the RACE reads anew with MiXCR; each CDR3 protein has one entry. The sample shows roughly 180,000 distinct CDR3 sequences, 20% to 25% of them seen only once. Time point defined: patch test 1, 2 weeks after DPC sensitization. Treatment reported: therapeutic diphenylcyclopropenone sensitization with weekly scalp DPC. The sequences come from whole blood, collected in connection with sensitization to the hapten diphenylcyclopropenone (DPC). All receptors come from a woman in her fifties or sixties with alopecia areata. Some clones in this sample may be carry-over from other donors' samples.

The CDR3 spells CSARVGPGGYTF. The DNA of the CDR3 is TGCAGTGCTAGGGTGGGGCCGGGAGGCTACACCTTC. The chain joins TRBV20-1 to TRBJ1-2, with D perhaps matching TRBD1 (5 bases). In germline, CDR1 is DFQATT, CDR2 SNEGSKA (reference sequence). CDR3 length equals 12 residues. Deletions cut 3 bases from V and 8 bases from J, with 13 bases between.

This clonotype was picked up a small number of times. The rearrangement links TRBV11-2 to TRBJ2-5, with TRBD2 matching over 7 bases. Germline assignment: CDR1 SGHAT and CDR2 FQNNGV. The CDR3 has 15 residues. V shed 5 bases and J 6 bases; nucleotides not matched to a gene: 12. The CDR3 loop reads CASSLFLREPQTQYF. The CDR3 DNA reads TGTGCCAGCAGCCTCTTCTTGCGGGAGCCCCAGACCCAGTACTTC.

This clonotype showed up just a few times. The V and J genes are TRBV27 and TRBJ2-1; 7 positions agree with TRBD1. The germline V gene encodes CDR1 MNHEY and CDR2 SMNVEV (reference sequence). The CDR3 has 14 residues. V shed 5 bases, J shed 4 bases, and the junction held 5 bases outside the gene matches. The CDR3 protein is CASSATGRYNEQFF. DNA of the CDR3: TGTGCCAGCAGTGCGACAGGGCGATACAATGAGCAGTTCTTC.

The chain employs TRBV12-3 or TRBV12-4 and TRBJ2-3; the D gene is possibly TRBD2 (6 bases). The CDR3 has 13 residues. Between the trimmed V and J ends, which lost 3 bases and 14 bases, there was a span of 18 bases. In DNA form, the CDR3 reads TGTGCCAGCAGTTTTGGGACGGGACTCCCCCCGTATTTT. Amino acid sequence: CASSFGTGLPPYF.

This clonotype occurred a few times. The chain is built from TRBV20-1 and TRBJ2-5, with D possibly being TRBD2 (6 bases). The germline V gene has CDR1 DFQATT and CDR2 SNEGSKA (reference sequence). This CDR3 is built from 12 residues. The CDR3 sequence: CSPSSDQETQYF. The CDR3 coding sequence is TGCAGCCCGTCTAGCGACCAAGAGACCCAGTACTTC.

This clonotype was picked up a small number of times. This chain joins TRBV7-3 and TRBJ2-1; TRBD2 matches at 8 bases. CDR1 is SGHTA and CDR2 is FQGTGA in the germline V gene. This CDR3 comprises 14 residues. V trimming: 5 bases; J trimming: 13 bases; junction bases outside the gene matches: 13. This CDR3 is CASSPGTSKELQFF. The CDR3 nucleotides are TGTGCCAGCAGCCCGGGGACTAGTAAGGAACTACAGTTCTTC.

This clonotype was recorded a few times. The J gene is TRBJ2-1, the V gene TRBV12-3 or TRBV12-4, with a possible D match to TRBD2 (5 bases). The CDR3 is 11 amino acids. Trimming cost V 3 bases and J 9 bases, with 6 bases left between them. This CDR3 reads CASSFAGEQFF. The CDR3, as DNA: TGTGCCAGCAGTTTTGCGGGTGAGCAGTTCTTC.

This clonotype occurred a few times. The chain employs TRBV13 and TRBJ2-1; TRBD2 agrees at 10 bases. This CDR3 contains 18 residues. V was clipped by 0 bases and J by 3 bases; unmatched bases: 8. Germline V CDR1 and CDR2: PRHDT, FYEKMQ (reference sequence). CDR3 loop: CASSLGLRTSGYYNEQFF. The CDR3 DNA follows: TGTGCCAGCAGCTTAGGCCTCCGGACTAGCGGCTACTACAATGAGCAGTTCTTC.

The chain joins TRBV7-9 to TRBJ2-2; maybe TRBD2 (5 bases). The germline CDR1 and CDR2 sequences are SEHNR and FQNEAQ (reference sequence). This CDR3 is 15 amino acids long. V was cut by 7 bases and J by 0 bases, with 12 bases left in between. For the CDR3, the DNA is TGTGCCAGCACCGGCGAGCGGCCGAACACCGGGGAGCTGTTTTTT. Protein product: CASTGERPNTGELFF.

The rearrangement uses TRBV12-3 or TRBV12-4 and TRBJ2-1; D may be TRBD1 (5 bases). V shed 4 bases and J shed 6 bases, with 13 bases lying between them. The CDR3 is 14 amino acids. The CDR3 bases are TGTGCCAGCAGTTCGCCTGCCCAGGGCAATGAGCAGTTCTTC. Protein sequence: CASSSPAQGNEQFF.

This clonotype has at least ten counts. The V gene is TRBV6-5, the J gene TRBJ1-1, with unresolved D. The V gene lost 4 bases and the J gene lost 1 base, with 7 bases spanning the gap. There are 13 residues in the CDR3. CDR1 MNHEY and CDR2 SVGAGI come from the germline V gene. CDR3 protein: CASSFDENTEAFF. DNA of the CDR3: TGTGCCAGCAGTTTCGACGAGAACACTGAAGCTTTCTTT.

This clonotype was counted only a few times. The CDR3 is CSAKSGQETQYF. In DNA, the CDR3 is TGCAGTGCTAAAAGCGGACAAGAGACCCAGTACTTC. V is TRBV20-1 and J is TRBJ2-5; a weak D match, TRBD2 (5 bases). Trimming left V 4 bases short and J 2 bases short, with 8 bases between. Germline values: CDR1 DFQATT, CDR2 SNEGSKA (reference sequence). CDR3 length equals 12 residues.

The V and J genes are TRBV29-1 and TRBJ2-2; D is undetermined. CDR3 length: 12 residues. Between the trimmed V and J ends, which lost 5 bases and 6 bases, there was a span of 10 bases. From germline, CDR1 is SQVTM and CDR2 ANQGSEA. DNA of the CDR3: TGCAGCGTTTATCATGGCCCCGGGGAGCTGTTTTTT. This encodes CSVYHGPGELFF.

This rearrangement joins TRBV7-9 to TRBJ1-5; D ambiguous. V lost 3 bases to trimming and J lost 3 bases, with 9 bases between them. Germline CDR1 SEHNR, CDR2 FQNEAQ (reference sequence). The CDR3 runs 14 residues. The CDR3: CASSFPGNNQPQHF. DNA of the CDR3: TGTGCCAGCAGCTTTCCGGGAAACAATCAGCCCCAGCATTTT.